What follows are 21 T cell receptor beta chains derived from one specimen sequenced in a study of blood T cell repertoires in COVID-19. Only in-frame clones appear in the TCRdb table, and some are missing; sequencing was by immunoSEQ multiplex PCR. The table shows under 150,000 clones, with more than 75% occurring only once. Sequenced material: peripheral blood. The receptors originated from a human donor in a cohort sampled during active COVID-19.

CDR3 protein: CASSDRVRSGELFF. The DNA of the CDR3 is TGTGCCAGCAGCGACAGGGTTAGGAGCGGGGAGCTGTTTTTT. The chain employs TRBV6-5 and TRBJ2-2, with TRBD1 identical over 7 bases. CDR1 is MNHEY and CDR2 is SVGAGI in the germline V gene. This CDR3 region has 14 residues. V lost 6 bases and J lost 7; bases outside the gene matches: 8.

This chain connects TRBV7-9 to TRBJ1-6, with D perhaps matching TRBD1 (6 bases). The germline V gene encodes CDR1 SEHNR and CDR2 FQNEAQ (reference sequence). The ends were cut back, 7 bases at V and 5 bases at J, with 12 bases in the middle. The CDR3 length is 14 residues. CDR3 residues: CASNRQADNSPLHF. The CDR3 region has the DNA TGTGCCAGCAACCGACAGGCCGATAATTCACCCCTCCACTTT.

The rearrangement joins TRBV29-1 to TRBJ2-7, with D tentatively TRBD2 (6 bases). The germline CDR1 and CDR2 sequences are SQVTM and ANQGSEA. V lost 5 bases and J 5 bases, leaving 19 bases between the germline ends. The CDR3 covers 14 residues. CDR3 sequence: CSVLGRIERHEQYF. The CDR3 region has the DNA TGCAGCGTTCTGGGGAGGATAGAAAGGCACGAGCAGTACTTC.

The CDR3 here is CASSVDQAINEAFF. For the CDR3, the DNA is TGTGCCAGCAGCGTAGACCAGGCCATAAACGAAGCTTTCTTT. The genes are TRBV9 and TRBJ1-1; D remains unclear. The germline V and J ends were trimmed by 0 bases and 8 bases, with 14 bases remaining between them. CDR1 is SGDLS, CDR2 YYNGEE, per germline. There are 14 residues in the CDR3. The whole variable domain, remainder taken from reference TRBV9 and TRBJ1-1, is DSGVTQTPKHLITATGQRVTLRCSPRSGDLSVYWYQQSLDQGLQFLIQYYNGEERAKGNILERFSAQQFPDLHSELNLSSLELGDSALYFCASSVDQAINEAFFGQGTRLTVV.

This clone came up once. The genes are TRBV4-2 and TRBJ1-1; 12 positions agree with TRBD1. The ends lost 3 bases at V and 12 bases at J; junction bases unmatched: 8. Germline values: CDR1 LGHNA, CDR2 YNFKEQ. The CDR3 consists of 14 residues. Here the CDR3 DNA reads TGTGCCAGCAGCCACCAGGGACAGGGGGCTATTCCTTTCTTT. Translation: CASSHQGQGAIPFF.

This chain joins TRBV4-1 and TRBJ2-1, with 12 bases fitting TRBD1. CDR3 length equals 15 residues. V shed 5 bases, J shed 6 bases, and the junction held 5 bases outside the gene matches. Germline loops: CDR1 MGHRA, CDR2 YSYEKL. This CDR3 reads CASSDRDRGLNEQFF. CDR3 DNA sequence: TGCGCCAGCAGCGACCGGGACAGGGGGCTCAATGAGCAGTTCTTC.

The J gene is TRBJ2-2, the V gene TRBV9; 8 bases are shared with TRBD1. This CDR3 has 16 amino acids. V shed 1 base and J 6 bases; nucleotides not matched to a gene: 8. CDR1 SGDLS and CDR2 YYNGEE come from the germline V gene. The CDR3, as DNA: TGTGCCAGCAGCGTATGGTCAGGGGGCGCGGCCGGGGAGCTGTTTTTT. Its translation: CASSVWSGGAAGELFF.

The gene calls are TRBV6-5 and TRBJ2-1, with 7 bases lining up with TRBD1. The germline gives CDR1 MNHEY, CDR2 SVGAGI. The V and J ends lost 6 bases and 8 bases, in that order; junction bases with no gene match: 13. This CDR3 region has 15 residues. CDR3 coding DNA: TGTGCCAGCAGCAAGGGGGCTGCATGGAGCGATGAGCAGTTCTTC. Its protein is CASSKGAAWSDEQFF.

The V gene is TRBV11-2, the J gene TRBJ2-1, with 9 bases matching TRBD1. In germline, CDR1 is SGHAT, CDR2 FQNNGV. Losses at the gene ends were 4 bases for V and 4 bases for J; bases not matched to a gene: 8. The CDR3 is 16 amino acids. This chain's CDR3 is CASSYRQGGVYNEQFF. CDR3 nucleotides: TGTGCCAGCAGCTATCGACAGGGGGGGGTTTACAATGAGCAGTTCTTC.

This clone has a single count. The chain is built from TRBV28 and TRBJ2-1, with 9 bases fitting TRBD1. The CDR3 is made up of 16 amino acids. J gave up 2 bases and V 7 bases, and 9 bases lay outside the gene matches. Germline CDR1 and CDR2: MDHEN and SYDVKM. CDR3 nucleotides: TGTGCCAGCACACGGTGGGGGACAGGGACCTACAATGAGCAGTTCTTC. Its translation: CASTRWGTGTYNEQFF. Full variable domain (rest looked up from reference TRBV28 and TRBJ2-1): DVKVTQSSRYLVKRTGEKVFLECVQDMDHENMFWYRQDPGLGLRLIYFSYDVKMKEKGDIPEGYSVSREKKERFSLILESASTNQTSMYLCASTRWGTGTYNEQFFGPGTRLTVL.

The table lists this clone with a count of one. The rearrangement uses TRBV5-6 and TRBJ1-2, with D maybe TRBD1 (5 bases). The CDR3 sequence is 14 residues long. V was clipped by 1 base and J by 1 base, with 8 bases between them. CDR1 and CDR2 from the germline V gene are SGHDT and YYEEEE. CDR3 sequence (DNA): TGTGCCAGCAGCTTGAGGGGATTTAACTATGGCTACACCTTC. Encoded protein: CASSLRGFNYGYTF.

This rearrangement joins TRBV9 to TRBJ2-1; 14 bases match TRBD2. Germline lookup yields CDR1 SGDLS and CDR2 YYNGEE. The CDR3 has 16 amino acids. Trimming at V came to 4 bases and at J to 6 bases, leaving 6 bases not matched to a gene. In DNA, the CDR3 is TGTGCCAGCAGCCCCCGACTAGCGGGAGGGCCCAATGAGCAGTTCTTC. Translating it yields CASSPRLAGGPNEQFF. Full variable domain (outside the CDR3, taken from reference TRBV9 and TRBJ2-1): DSGVTQTPKHLITATGQRVTLRCSPRSGDLSVYWYQQSLDQGLQFLIQYYNGEERAKGNILERFSAQQFPDLHSELNLSSLELGDSALYFCASSPRLAGGPNEQFFGPGTRLTVL.

The CDR3 region has the DNA TGTGCCAGCATAAGGGGGTATGGCAATCAGCCCCAGCATTTT. Amino acid sequence: CASIRGYGNQPQHF. The chain couples TRBV6-5 to TRBJ1-5; possibly TRBD1 for D (6 bases). The CDR3 is 14 amino acids. The V end lost 7 bases, the J end lost 2 bases, and 12 bases lay between the germline ends. The V gene's germline CDR1 is MNHEY and CDR2 SVGAGI.

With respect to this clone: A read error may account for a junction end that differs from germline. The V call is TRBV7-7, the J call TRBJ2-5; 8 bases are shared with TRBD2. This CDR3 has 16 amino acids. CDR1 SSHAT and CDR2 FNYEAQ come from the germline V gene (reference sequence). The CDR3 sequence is CASSPGGTRVGETQYF. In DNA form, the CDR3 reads TGTGCTAGCAGCCCCGGAGGGACTAGGGTAGGGGAGACCCAGTACTTC.

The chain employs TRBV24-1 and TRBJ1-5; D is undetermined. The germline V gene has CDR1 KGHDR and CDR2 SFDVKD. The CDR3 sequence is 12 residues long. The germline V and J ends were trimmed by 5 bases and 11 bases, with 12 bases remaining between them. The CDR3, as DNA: TGTGCCACCAGTGCCCCGGGCGGGGCCCAGCATTTT. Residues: CATSAPGGAQHF.

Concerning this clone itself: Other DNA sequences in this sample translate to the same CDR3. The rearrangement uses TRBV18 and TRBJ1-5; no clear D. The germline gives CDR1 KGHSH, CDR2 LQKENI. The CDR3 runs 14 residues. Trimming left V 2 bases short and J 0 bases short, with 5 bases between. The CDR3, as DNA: TGTGCCAGCTCACCAACAGATAGCAATCAGCCCCAGCATTTT. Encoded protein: CASSPTDSNQPQHF.

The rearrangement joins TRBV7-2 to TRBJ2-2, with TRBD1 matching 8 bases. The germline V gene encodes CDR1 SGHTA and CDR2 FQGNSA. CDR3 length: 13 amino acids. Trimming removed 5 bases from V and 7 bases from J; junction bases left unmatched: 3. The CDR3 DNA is TGTGCCAGCAGCCCGACAGGGGTCGGGGAGCTGTTTTTT. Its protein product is CASSPTGVGELFF.

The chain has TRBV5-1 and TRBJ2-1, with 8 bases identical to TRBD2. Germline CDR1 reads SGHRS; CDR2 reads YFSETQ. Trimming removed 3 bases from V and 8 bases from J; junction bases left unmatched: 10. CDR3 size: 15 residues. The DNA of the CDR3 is TGCGCCAGCAGCTGGGGAGGGGCCGGGAGGGATGAGCAGTTCTTC. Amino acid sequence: CASSWGGAGRDEQFF.

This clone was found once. CDR3 loop: CASSFITGQGDTQYF. The DNA for the CDR3 is TGTGCCAGCAGTTTCATCACAGGACAGGGAGATACGCAGTATTTT. The chain employs TRBV28 and TRBJ2-3; 8 bases are shared with TRBD1. Germline loops: CDR1 MDHEN, CDR2 SYDVKM. The CDR3 loop spans 15 amino acids. J was trimmed by 5 bases and V by 3 bases; bases with no gene match: 7.

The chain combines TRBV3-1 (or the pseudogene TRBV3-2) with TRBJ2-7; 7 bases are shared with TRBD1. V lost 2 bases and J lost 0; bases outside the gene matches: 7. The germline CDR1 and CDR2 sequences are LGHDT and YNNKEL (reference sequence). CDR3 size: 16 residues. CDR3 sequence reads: CASSQFLQGSSYEQYF. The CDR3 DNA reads TGTGCCAGCAGCCAATTCTTACAGGGGAGCTCCTACGAGCAGTACTTC.

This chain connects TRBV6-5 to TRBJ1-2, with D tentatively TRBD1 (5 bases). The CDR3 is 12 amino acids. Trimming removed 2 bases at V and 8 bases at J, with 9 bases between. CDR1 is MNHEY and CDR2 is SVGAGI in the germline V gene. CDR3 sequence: CASSYGAAGYTF. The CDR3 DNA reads TGTGCCAGCAGTTACGGGGCGGCCGGCTACACCTTC.